This T cell receptor beta chain was identified in a study of spatial heterogeneity in lung cancer. Turning to the study itself: Researchers sequenced follow-up PBMC samples if they had them, and these came a median of approximately 2 years after resection.

Time point indicated: blood at routine non-recurrence follow-up after resection. Whole RNA obtained from tumor, nontumor lung or frozen PBMC underwent sequencing without sorting. CDR3 length: 12 amino acids. Trimming removed 1 base from V and 9 bases from J, with 9 bases in between. Germline lookup yields CDR1 SGHTA and CDR2 FQGNSA. TCRdb reanalysed the 5' RACE reads using MiXCR and keeps one entry per CDR3 protein. The sample has about 30,000 distinct CDR3 sequences; around 6% are singletons. Ten or more counts support this clonotype. This TCR was sampled from a male donor with early-stage non-small cell lung cancer. This rearrangement joins TRBV7-2 to TRBJ1-2; no firm D call. The specimen was PBMCs, collected at follow-up. The CDR3 DNA reads as TGTGCCAGCAGCTTAGGGGATCCAAGCTACACCTTC. Protein: CASSLGDPSYTF.